This TCR beta chain was sequenced in a study of a mutant IDH1 vaccine in newly diagnosed glioma. Turning to the study itself: Scheduled at week 35, visit V12 preceded visit V13, held at week 47. Study-wide results and caveats: The study observed vaccine-induced immune responses in 85% to 95% of patients.

As to this clone: Its antigen is still unknown.

The CDR3 consists of 13 residues. V was trimmed by 8 bases and J by 0 bases, leaving 11 bases between them. The germline V gene has CDR1 SEHNR and CDR2 FQNEAQ (reference sequence). Sequencing was performed with immunoSEQ multiplex PCR; in TCRdb, only in-frame clones are kept and a portion is missing. The table lists about 45,000 clones, about 92% of them singletons. Described time point: week 35, safety follow-up. With topical imiquimod, each dose of the vaccine consisted of 300 ug of mutant IDH1 20-mer peptide. V gene TRBV7-9 combines with J gene TRBJ2-7, with D maybe TRBD1 (6 bases). The TCR originated in a middle-aged man with glioma. This sample comprised PBMCs, obtained from a glioma patient whose treatment included an IDH1 peptide vaccine. The CDR3 DNA is TGTGCCAGCCAGGGGCTGAACTCCTACGAGCAGTACTTC. Amino acids: CASQGLNSYEQYF.